This T cell receptor beta chain originates from a study of shared clonotypes between healthy human individuals. Whole-study findings and limits: Compared with memory subsets, naive subsets generally had larger estimated richness.

This clone has a handful of counts. Its cognate antigen is unknown. The V gene's germline CDR1 is MNHEY and CDR2 SMNVEV (reference sequence). V lost 5 bases and J lost 2, with 19 bases in between. The CDR3 contains 16 residues. TCRdb's table, derived via immunoSEQ multiplex PCR, lists solely in-frame clones and lacks some. This sample has under 130,000 clones, with 67% found just once. V and J are TRBV27 and TRBJ2-7; maybe TRBD2 (7 bases). The clonotype originates from a woman aged 30 to 39 in good health. The sample was memory CD8+ T cells sorted from blood. The subset was: CD45RO+ cells pooled with CCR7-negative TemRA cells. CDR3 loop: CASSPMGGAQPYEQYF. CDR3 nucleotides: TGTGCCAGCAGTCCAATGGGGGGGGCTCAACCCTACGAGCAGTACTTC.